Sequencing of this TCR beta chain was carried out in a study of shared clonotypes between healthy human individuals. Study-level results: Naive subsets generally had larger estimated richness than memory subsets. Although depth was large, rarefaction showed that sequencing of the sorted subsets was incomplete. The low donor count limited represented genetic and exposure-history diversity.

Terminally differentiated effector memory CD45RA+ cells were excluded by CCR7 positive selection of CD45RO-negative cells. Donation came from healthy HIV-negative adults that had no recent acute infections or vaccinations. On this clone itself: What it recognizes is unknown.

The method was immunoSEQ multiplex PCR; TCRdb's version includes in-frame clones alone and lacks a portion of them. The data contain around 2,000,000 clones, about 93% of them singletons. The sample taken for sequencing was naive CD8+ T cells from PBMCs. The TCR comes from a man younger than 35 in good health. Some clones in this sample may be carry-over from other donors' samples.

The CDR3 reads CASRAGINEQFF. CDR3 nucleotides: TGTGCCAGCAGAGCTGGAATCAATGAGCAGTTCTTC. The chain couples TRBV6-1 to TRBJ2-1; D unclear. This CDR3 spans 12 amino acids. Germline values: CDR1 MNHNS, CDR2 SASEGT. Between the trimmed V and J ends, which lost 6 bases and 6 bases, there was a span of 9 bases.